This T cell receptor beta chain was identified during a study of radiotherapy plus CTLA-4 blockade in lung cancer. At the level of the study: Objective response was observed in roughly 20% of patients, and disease control in 30% to 40%.

General study points: According to reports, early shifts in blood T cell clones, alongside interferon-beta, forecast response most accurately.

Patients had chemo-refractory metastatic non-small-cell lung cancer and received focal radiation plus CTLA-4 blockade that used ipilimumab. Notes on this clone: What it recognizes is unknown.

J lost 2 bases, V lost 4 bases, and 11 bases had no gene match. CDR1 is MDHEN, CDR2 SYDVKM, per germline. This CDR3 comprises 16 residues. Libraries were prepared by immunoSEQ multiplex PCR; TCRdb keeps only in-frame clonotypes and omits some of them. The sample includes roughly 53,000 clones, about 83% of them seen just once. The chain uses TRBV28 and TRBJ2-7; 7 bases match TRBD2. The sample consisted of peripheral blood, taken from a patient treated with radiotherapy plus ipilimumab. This TCR came from a human donor with non-small cell lung cancer whose response to radiotherapy plus ipilimumab could not be evaluated. DNA of the CDR3: TGTGCCAGCAGTTCCCCCGAGACTAGCCGGGCCTACGAGCAGTACTTC. Translation gives CASSSPETSRAYEQYF. The complete variable domain, with remaining parts taken from reference TRBV28 and TRBJ2-7, reads DVKVTQSSRYLVKRTGEKVFLECVQDMDHENMFWYRQDPGLGLRLIYFSYDVKMKEKGDIPEGYSVSREKKERFSLILESASTNQTSMYLCASSSPETSRAYEQYFGPGTRLTVT.